One and the same sample provided the 27 T cell receptor beta chains below, sequenced in a study of cytomegalovirus exposure and HLA in healthy donors (TCRdb year 2017). Library creation used the immunoSEQ multiplex PCR assay. A mixture of 60 forward primers for TCR Vbeta segments and 13 reverse primers for TCR Jbeta segments was used in the multiplex PCR. The immuneACCESS repertoire file appears here via TCRdb, limited to in-frame rearrangements. These files lack a portion of the clones; in checked studies, under half of the deficit traces to unresolved V genes, and the cause of the others is not known. In all, the sample holds around 160,000 clones, and almost 80% of those were seen once. Clones ranked in the top ten supply about an eighth of the sample. The material sequenced was PBMCs. These TCRs come from a middle-aged man in good health and CMV-seropositive.

CDR3 protein: CASSLVVASTNEKLFF. The CDR3, as DNA: TGTGCCAGCAGCTTAGTTGTAGCGTCAACTAATGAAAAACTGTTTTTT. The V call is TRBV7-9, the J call TRBJ1-4, with unresolved D. Germline V gives CDR1 SEHNR, CDR2 FQNEAQ (reference sequence). V lost 1 base to trimming and J lost 0 bases, with 9 bases between them. CDR3 length equals 16 residues.

V and J are TRBV19 and TRBJ1-2, with D unresolved. This CDR3 contains 15 residues. Germline CDR1 is LNHDA and CDR2 is SQIVND (reference sequence). V was shortened by 2 bases and J by 4 bases, with 14 bases between the two germline ends. CDR3 in amino acids: CASSIKLGEPYGYTF. In nucleotides, the CDR3 is TGTGCCAGTAGTATAAAGCTGGGAGAGCCCTATGGCTACACCTTC. Full variable domain (missing parts from reference TRBV19 and TRBJ1-2): DGGITQSPKYLFRKEGQNVTLSCEQNLNHDAMYWYRQDPGQGLRLIYYSQIVNDFQKGDIAEGYSVSREKKESFPLTVTSAQKNPTAFYLCASSIKLGEPYGYTFGSGTRLTVV.

The chain joins TRBV6-5 to TRBJ2-7; D might be TRBD2 (8 bases). Germline values: CDR1 MNHEY, CDR2 SVGAGI. The CDR3 runs to 15 residues. Trimming removed 10 bases from V and 0 bases from J, with 19 bases in between. In DNA, the CDR3 is TGTGCCACCCGGGAGGGGACAGCCTTCTCCTACGAGCAGTACGTC. Protein product: CATREGTAFSYEQYV.

This chain connects TRBV4-3 to TRBJ1-3; D gene uncertain. Trimming stripped 4 bases from V and 2 bases from J, with 24 bases between. The CDR3 spans 19 residues. The V gene's germline CDR1 is LGHNA and CDR2 YSLEER. For the CDR3, the DNA is TGCGCCAGCAGCCTCAGGCCCAACCTGCCCTTGGATACTGGAAACACCATATATTTT. Translating it yields CASSLRPNLPLDTGNTIYF.

The chain carries TRBV7-6 and TRBJ2-7; 9 nucleotides match TRBD2. V trimming: 4 bases; J trimming: 2 bases; junction bases outside the gene matches: 9. The CDR3 sequence is 16 residues long. Germline CDR1 and CDR2: SGHVS and FNYEAQ. Here the CDR3 DNA reads TGTGCCAGCAGCTCGGCGATAGCGGGAGTCACCTACGAGCAGTACTTC. It yields the protein CASSSAIAGVTYEQYF.

This clone has a handful of counts. This chain joins TRBV12-5 and TRBJ1-2; D gene unclear. Looked up from germline, CDR1 is LGHNT and CDR2 is FRNRAP. Trimming cost V 7 bases and J 2 bases, with 14 bases left between them. CDR3 size: 14 residues. The DNA of the CDR3 is TGTGCTAGTGCTTTCGGAGAGGCCAACTATGGCTACACCTTC. This gives the protein CASAFGEANYGYTF. Full variable domain (rest looked up from reference TRBV12-5 and TRBJ1-2): DARVTQTPRHKVTEMGQEVTMRCQPILGHNTVFWYRQTMMQGLELLAYFRNRAPLDDSGMPKDRFSAEMPDATLATLKIQPSEPRDSAVYFCASAFGEANYGYTFGSGTRLTVV.

This clone appeared once. The rearrangement links TRBV28 to TRBJ2-5, with D perhaps TRBD2 (5 bases). This CDR3 spans 14 amino acids. Germline V lookup: CDR1 MDHEN, CDR2 SYDVKM. The V gene lost 1 base and the J gene lost 5 bases, with 11 bases spanning the gap. CDR3 DNA: TGTGCCAGCAGTTTATACGAGGGCGGGGAGACCCAGTACTTC. Protein: CASSLYEGGETQYF.

The J gene is TRBJ1-1, the V gene TRBV14; the match to TRBD1 covers 7 bases. The CDR3 is 14 residues long. Per the germline V gene, CDR1 is SGHDN and CDR2 is FVKESK. The J segment lost 2 bases and the V segment lost 5 bases, leaving 5 bases of the junction unmatched. CDR3 nucleotides: TGTGCCAGCAGCAGGGGACAGCTTAACACTGAAGCTTTCTTT. Translated: CASSRGQLNTEAFF.

The gene calls are TRBV5-1 and TRBJ2-5; 7 positions match TRBD1. V lost 2 bases, J lost 1 base, and 2 bases stayed unmatched. This CDR3 contains 14 residues. Germline-derived CDR1 and CDR2 are SGHRS and YFSETQ. The CDR3 protein is CASSLQGTQETQYF. In DNA, the CDR3 is TGCGCCAGCAGCTTACAGGGGACCCAAGAGACCCAGTACTTC.

V usage is TRBV7-6 and J usage is TRBJ1-1; D unresolved. The CDR3 consists of 14 residues. Trimming shortened V by 1 base and J by 1 base, and 7 bases separated the two germline ends. From germline, CDR1 is SGHVS and CDR2 FNYEAQ. The CDR3 sequence: CASSLGGTNTEAFF. In DNA, the CDR3 is TGTGCCAGCAGCTTAGGCGGAACGAACACTGAAGCTTTCTTT.

V usage is TRBV6-1 and J usage is TRBJ1-2, with D unclear. The CDR3 covers 12 residues. Trimming stripped 1 base from V and 7 bases from J, with 7 bases between. Germline CDR1 reads MNHNS; CDR2 reads SASEGT. The CDR3 bases are TGTGCCAGCAGTGAAGGCGAATTTGGCTACACCTTC. This sequence encodes CASSEGEFGYTF.

The chain links TRBV28 to TRBJ1-5; 7 nucleotides agree with TRBD1. V lost 5 bases and J lost 7; bases outside the gene matches: 26. The germline CDR1 and CDR2 sequences are MDHEN and SYDVKM. The CDR3 has 20 amino acids. CDR3 sequence reads: CASSPIRDSIVGMVNQPQHF. For the CDR3, the DNA is TGTGCCAGCAGTCCGATCCGGGACAGCATCGTTGGCATGGTGAACCAGCCCCAGCATTTT.

The chain employs TRBV10-3 and TRBJ2-5; 9 nucleotides agree with TRBD2. The J segment lost 5 bases and the V segment lost 2 bases, leaving 9 bases of the junction unmatched. Germline loops: CDR1 ENHRY, CDR2 SYGVKD. The CDR3 has 16 residues. The CDR3 is CAISEATSGRGETQYF. In nucleotides, the CDR3 is TGTGCCATCAGTGAGGCGACTAGCGGCCGGGGGGAGACCCAGTACTTC.

V and J are TRBV5-6 and TRBJ2-1; perhaps TRBD1 as D (5 bases). The CDR3 loop spans 14 amino acids. Trimming cost V 4 bases and J 6 bases, with 14 bases left between them. The V gene's germline CDR1 is SGHDT and CDR2 YYEEEE. The CDR3 DNA follows: TGTGCCAGCAGCCCCGGTAGCAGGGTCAATGAGCAGTTCTTC. Its protein is CASSPGSRVNEQFF.

The chain uses TRBV5-1 and TRBJ2-2; 7 nucleotides line up with TRBD2. The CDR3 runs to 18 residues. V was clipped by 1 base and J by 2 bases; unmatched bases: 11. Germline loops: CDR1 SGHRS, CDR2 YFSETQ. CDR3 nucleotides: TGCGCCAGCAGCTTGAGACCCAGAAGCGGGGTAAACACCGGGGAGCTGTTTTTT. Translation gives CASSLRPRSGVNTGELFF.

The CDR3 region is CASRLIGTEYLILYEQYV. CDR3 coding DNA: TGTGCAAGTCGCTTGATCGGGACAGAATACCTTATTCTCTACGAGCAGTACGTC. This chain uses TRBV12-2 with TRBJ2-7; TRBD1 reflects the table's D call only, with no check against the DNA. TRBV12-2 represents a pseudogene. The CDR3 is made up of 18 amino acids.

This clone has more than one count but fewer than ten. The rearrangement joins TRBV5-4 to TRBJ1-6; tentative D call: TRBD1 (6 bases). Germline lookup yields CDR1 SGHNT and CDR2 YYREEE (reference sequence). The CDR3 has 16 amino acids. Trimming shortened V by 3 bases and J by 7 bases, and 17 bases separated the two germline ends. The CDR3 DNA sequence: TGTGCCAGCAGCTCTGAACAGGGAAAGGGAAATTCACCCCTCCACTTT. This codes for CASSSEQGKGNSPLHF.

The V gene is TRBV7-6, the J gene TRBJ2-5; tentative D call: TRBD1 (6 bases). The CDR3 is 14 amino acids. Germline V gene lookup returns CDR1 SGHVS and CDR2 FNYEAQ. V lost 3 bases, J lost 2 bases, and 10 bases lay in between. As DNA, the CDR3 is TGTGCCAGCAGCTTTCAGACAGGACAAGAGACCCAGTACTTC. Translation: CASSFQTGQETQYF.

The rearrangement joins TRBV28 to TRBJ2-1, with 7 bases fitting TRBD2. This CDR3 comprises 15 residues. Looked up from germline, CDR1 is MDHEN and CDR2 is SYDVKM. J lost 6 bases, V lost 5 bases, and 10 bases had no gene match. CDR3 nucleotides: TGTGCCAGCAGTCGTGGGGGGGGAATTCTCAATGAGCAGTTCTTC. Translation: CASSRGGGILNEQFF. The whole variable domain, remainder taken from reference TRBV28 and TRBJ2-1, is DVKVTQSSRYLVKRTGEKVFLECVQDMDHENMFWYRQDPGLGLRLIYFSYDVKMKEKGDIPEGYSVSREKKERFSLILESASTNQTSMYLCASSRGGGILNEQFFGPGTRLTVL.

This chain joins TRBV5-1 and TRBJ2-7, with D perhaps TRBD1 (6 bases). Germline CDR1 SGHRS, CDR2 YFSETQ. The CDR3 runs to 13 residues. The V gene lost 5 bases and the J gene lost 4 bases, with 13 bases spanning the gap. The CDR3 DNA follows: TGCGCCAGCAGAGGGGGTTCCGAATACGAGCAGTACTTC. It yields the protein CASRGGSEYEQYF.

This sequence joins TRBV6-6 and TRBJ2-3; D possibly corresponds to TRBD2 (6 bases). Germline CDR1 reads MNHNY; CDR2 reads SVGAGI (reference sequence). The CDR3 is 16 amino acids. V was shortened by 7 bases and J by 0 bases, with 17 bases between the two germline ends. The CDR3 sequence is CASKDYSFRSTDTQYF. In nucleotides, the CDR3 is TGTGCCAGCAAGGACTATTCATTCCGTAGCACAGATACGCAGTATTTT.

V usage is TRBV2 and J usage is TRBJ2-2, with 11 bases aligning to TRBD1. V shed 6 bases, J shed 5 bases, and the junction held 5 bases outside the gene matches. The CDR3 loop spans 15 amino acids. Per the germline V gene, CDR1 is SNHLY and CDR2 is FYNNEI. CDR3 region: CASRQDRGLTGELFF. The CDR3 DNA follows: TGTGCCAGCAGACAGGACAGGGGGCTGACCGGGGAGCTGTTTTTT.

The chain carries TRBV7-3 and TRBJ2-5; possibly TRBD2 for D (6 bases). CDR3 length: 14 amino acids. The germline V and J ends were trimmed by 3 bases and 2 bases, with 10 bases remaining between them. Germline values: CDR1 SGHTA, CDR2 FQGTGA. The CDR3 region has the DNA TGTGCCAGCAGCTTGGGGGGATCACAAGAGACCCAGTACTTC. Its protein product is CASSLGGSQETQYF.

The chain employs TRBV7-9 and TRBJ2-5; 8 bases line up with TRBD1. V shed 4 bases, J shed 3 bases, and the junction held 7 bases outside the gene matches. Germline loops: CDR1 SEHNR, CDR2 FQNEAQ (reference sequence). The CDR3 contains 15 residues. The CDR3 DNA reads as TGTGCCAGCAGCTATGGACAGGGACTGAAAGAGACCCAGTACTTC. The encoded protein is CASSYGQGLKETQYF.

The CDR3 coding sequence is TGCGCCAGCAGCCGGGGGGGGATTGAAAAACTGTTTTTT. This sequence encodes CASSRGGIEKLFF. The chain carries TRBV5-1 and TRBJ1-4; tentative D call: TRBD1 (5 bases). Germline CDR1 SGHRS, CDR2 YFSETQ. Between the trimmed V and J ends, which lost 4 bases and 7 bases, there was a span of 11 bases. The CDR3 contains 13 residues. The whole variable domain, filled in from reference TRBV5-1 and TRBJ1-4, reads KAGVTQTPRYLIKTRGQQVTLSCSPISGHRSVSWYQQTPGQGLQFLFEYFSETQRNKGNFPGRFSGRQFSNSRSEMNVSTLELGDSALYLCASSRGGIEKLFFGSGTQLSVL.

The rearrangement joins TRBV28 to TRBJ1-4; D is uncertain. Deletions cut 5 bases from V and 0 bases from J, with 10 bases between. The germline CDR1 and CDR2 sequences are MDHEN and SYDVKM. The CDR3 has 15 residues. DNA of the CDR3: TGTGCCAGCAGTGCGGCCGCATCAACTAATGAAAAACTGTTTTTT. Amino acid sequence: CASSAAASTNEKLFF. Based on the CDR3 plus reference TRBV28 and TRBJ1-4, the full variable domain is DVKVTQSSRYLVKRTGEKVFLECVQDMDHENMFWYRQDPGLGLRLIYFSYDVKMKEKGDIPEGYSVSREKKERFSLILESASTNQTSMYLCASSAAASTNEKLFFGSGTQLSVL.

This chain joins TRBV4-2 and TRBJ2-5; D might be TRBD2 (7 bases). The CDR3 length is 16 residues. Germline values: CDR1 LGHNA, CDR2 YNFKEQ. V lost 4 bases and J lost 7, with 22 bases in between. The CDR3 DNA is TGTGCCAGCAGCCCCGTTGGGGGGGCTACCGCTGGGACCCAGTACTTC. Amino acids: CASSPVGGATAGTQYF.